This T cell receptor beta chain is from a study of T cell changes during pregnancy in multiple sclerosis. In germline, CDR1 is LNHNV, CDR2 YYDKDF (reference sequence). The ends were cut back, 3 bases at V and 0 bases at J, with 11 bases in the middle. This CDR3 region has 15 residues. Clones were read by immunoSEQ multiplex PCR, and TCRdb kept only the in-frame ones, dropping some. The data show approximately 40,000 clones, 80% to 95% seen once. The chain has TRBV15 and TRBJ2-5; TRBD2 might be the D (6 bases). The receptor was derived from a female donor with multiple sclerosis, enrolled in a pregnancy study. Here the sequenced sample was CD8+ T cells from peripheral blood mononuclear cells, taken in the third trimester of pregnancy. CDR3 sequence reads: CATSSNGGDQETQYF. DNA for the CDR3: TGTGCCACCAGCAGCAACGGGGGTGACCAAGAGACCCAGTACTTC.